Each of the 16 T cell receptor beta chains below was sequenced from the same sample in a study of vaccination and CD4 T cells after COVID-19. Cultured CD4+ T-cell DNA underwent Oncomine TCR Beta short-read sequencing. From the PCR reads, TCRdb called clonotypes with MiXCR, one entry per CDR3 protein. Among approximately 9,800 distinct CDR3 sequences listed, roughly two thirds were seen once. Indicated treatment: approximately nine-day PBMC culture with coronavirus spike peptide pools or control peptides (ViraFEST assay). These receptors are not linked to any known antigen. The sequencing sample was made of CD4+ T cells from blood, cultured in vitro. All receptors derive from a human donor who had recovered from COVID-19.

The chain carries TRBV20-1 and TRBJ2-2, with 9 bases that match TRBD1. Trimming took 1 base from V and 0 from J; bases not matched to a gene: 0. The CDR3 covers 15 residues. Germline V lookup: CDR1 DFQATT, CDR2 SNEGSKA (reference sequence). The CDR3 DNA reads TGCAGTGCTAGAGGGGACAGGGCGAACACCGGGGAGCTGTTTTTT. Amino acid sequence: CSARGDRANTGELFF.

CDR3 loop: CSALDRGPHSYNEQFF. As DNA, the CDR3 is TGCAGTGCACTCGACAGGGGACCACATTCCTACAATGAGCAGTTCTTC. The J gene is TRBJ2-1, the V gene TRBV20-1; 8 bases are shared with TRBD1. Germline CDR1 reads DFQATT; CDR2 reads SNEGSKA (reference sequence). V gave up 6 bases and J gave up 1 base; unmatched junction bases: 11. The CDR3 spans 16 residues.

This clonotype was seen a handful of times. The chain couples TRBV7-2 to TRBJ2-3, with TRBD2 matching 7 bases. The CDR3 has 15 amino acids. Trimming took 3 bases from V and 7 from J; bases not matched to a gene: 10. CDR1 SGHTA and CDR2 FQGNSA come from the germline V gene. CDR3 amino acids: CASSLGGSVGNTQYF. The CDR3 region has the DNA TGTGCCAGCAGCTTGGGCGGGAGTGTAGGAAATACGCAGTATTTT.

The CDR3 loop is CASSSRLAGGTDTQYF. For the CDR3, the DNA is TGTGCCAGCAGCTCCCGATTAGCGGGAGGCACAGATACGCAGTATTTT. This chain joins TRBV9 and TRBJ2-3; 9 positions match TRBD2. The CDR3 is 16 residues long. V lost 4 bases to trimming and J lost 1 base; unmatched junction nucleotides: 7. CDR1 is SGDLS, CDR2 YYNGEE, per germline.

The J gene is TRBJ1-1, the V gene TRBV2; D possibly corresponds to TRBD1 (5 bases). The CDR3 contains 13 residues. Germline values: CDR1 SNHLY, CDR2 FYNNEI. Trimming cost V 7 bases and J 0 bases, with 9 bases left between them. CDR3: CASTRQMNTEAFF. The CDR3 coding sequence is TGTGCCAGCACCAGACAGATGAACACTGAAGCTTTCTTT.

The CDR3: CASSLLTRDGDGYTF. The CDR3 DNA reads TGTGCCAGCAGCTTACTAACCCGGGACGGCGATGGCTACACCTTC. V gene TRBV7-2 combines with J gene TRBJ1-2; D possibly corresponds to TRBD1 (5 bases). Between the trimmed V and J ends, which lost 2 bases and 6 bases, there was a span of 16 bases. The CDR3 runs to 15 residues. Germline CDR1 and CDR2: SGHTA and FQGNSA. Full variable domain (rest looked up from reference TRBV7-2 and TRBJ1-2): GAGVSQSPSNKVTEKGKDVELRCDPISGHTALYWYRQSLGQGLEFLIYFQGNSAPDKSGLPSDRFSAERTGGSVSTLTIQRTQQEDSAVYLCASSLLTRDGDGYTFGSGTRLTVV.

This sequence joins TRBV18 and TRBJ1-2; 9 bases map to TRBD1. The CDR3 sequence is 18 residues long. Per the germline V gene, CDR1 is KGHSH and CDR2 is LQKENI. Losses at the gene ends were 2 bases for V and 8 bases for J; bases not matched to a gene: 18. The CDR3 spells CASSPRGLRTGESDGYTF. The CDR3 bases are TGTGCCAGCTCACCAAGGGGCCTAAGGACAGGGGAGTCGGACGGCTACACCTTC.

The chain recombines TRBV7-9 with TRBJ2-7; D is possibly TRBD1 (5 bases). V gave up 0 bases and J gave up 4 bases, with 7 bases separating them. CDR1 is SEHNR and CDR2 is FQNEAQ in the germline V gene (reference sequence). The CDR3 contains 13 residues. CDR3 coding DNA: TGTGCCAGCAGCTTAGCAGGGGTGTACGAGCAGTACTTC. Translated, it gives CASSLAGVYEQYF.

This clonotype was recorded a few times. V and J are TRBV7-2 and TRBJ1-5; the match to TRBD1 covers 7 bases. Germline CDR1 and CDR2: SGHTA and FQGNSA. There are 16 residues in the CDR3. Trimming removed 4 bases from V and 1 base from J; junction bases left unmatched: 7. CDR3 DNA: TGTGCCAGCAGCTCGACAGGGTCGGCGAGCAATCAGCCCCAGCATTTT. Encoded protein: CASSSTGSASNQPQHF.

Concerning this clonotype: One base away lies a much larger clone, so this may be a sequencing read error. The V and J genes are TRBV20-1 and TRBJ2-7; D unclear. CDR1 is DFQATT, CDR2 SNEGSKA, per germline (reference sequence). Trimming stripped 4 bases from V and 2 bases from J, with 15 bases between. This CDR3 has 14 residues. The CDR3 nucleotides are TGCAGTGCTACCCCCCGGAGAGACCCCTACGAGCAGTACTTC. This translates into CSATPRRDPYEQYF.

There are a few counts of this clonotype. J is TRBJ2-3 and V is TRBV20-1, with unresolved D. V lost 2 bases to trimming and J lost 0 bases, with 9 bases between them. CDR3 size: 14 residues. Germline V gives CDR1 DFQATT, CDR2 SNEGSKA (reference sequence). The CDR3 DNA reads TGCAGTGCTAGACAGGCAGCTAGCACAGATACGCAGTATTTT. Its translation: CSARQAASTDTQYF.

This clonotype has more than one count but fewer than ten. The V gene is TRBV15, the J gene TRBJ1-2; TRBD1 aligns across 8 bases. Per the germline V gene, CDR1 is LNHNV and CDR2 is YYDKDF (reference sequence). This CDR3 comprises 16 residues. V shed 0 bases and J 5 bases; nucleotides not matched to a gene: 8. DNA of the CDR3: TGTGCCACCAGCAGAGATAGGGCAGGGGGCCTATATGGCTACACCTTC. It is translated as CATSRDRAGGLYGYTF.

The chain links TRBV20-1 to TRBJ2-3; no firm D call. The V and J ends lost 4 bases and 8 bases respectively, with 10 bases between them. This CDR3 is built from 11 residues. Germline-derived CDR1 and CDR2 are DFQATT and SNEGSKA (reference sequence). The CDR3 region has the DNA TGCAGTGCTATAGCTAGACCTACGCAGTATTTT. It yields the protein CSAIARPTQYF.

The chain uses TRBV18 and TRBJ2-5, with TRBD2 as a possible D gene (6 bases). The CDR3 is 13 amino acids. Germline CDR1 and CDR2: KGHSH and LQKENI. The ends were cut back, 3 bases at V and 5 bases at J, with 10 bases in the middle. CDR3 sequence (DNA): TGTGCCAGCTCACCGGGGGGAGGCGAGACCCAGTACTTC. Translation gives CASSPGGGETQYF.

This clonotype has a handful of counts. The chain has TRBV19 and TRBJ2-4, with 7 nucleotides matching TRBD2. Trimming at V came to 7 bases and at J to 0 bases, leaving 9 bases not matched to a gene. Per germline, CDR1 LNHDA and CDR2 SQIVND (reference sequence). This CDR3 region has 16 residues. This chain's CDR3 is CASMGGGNSAKNIQYF. In nucleotides, the CDR3 is TGTGCCAGTATGGGCGGGGGTAACTCAGCCAAAAACATTCAGTACTTC.

The chain carries TRBV7-6 and TRBJ2-1; no clear D. The germline V gene has CDR1 SGHVS and CDR2 FNYEAQ. The length of the CDR3 is 14 residues. Trimming stripped 6 bases from V and 3 bases from J, with 12 bases between. CDR3 nucleotides: TGTGCCAGCAGTCCAAGTTCCTACTACAATGAGCAGTTCTTC. Encoded protein: CASSPSSYYNEQFF.